These 20 T cell receptor beta chains originate from one sample sequenced in a study of T cells after yellow fever vaccination. A single record per CDR3 protein comes from TCRdb applying MiXCR to the 5' RACE reads. The data hold about 360,000 distinct CDR3 sequences, with more than 5.5% observed a single time. This specimen consisted of PBMCs, obtained 5 days after the yellow fever booster vaccination. The receptors were sampled from a man aged 30 to 39 who received the YFV17D yellow fever vaccine.

The J gene is TRBJ2-2, the V gene TRBV10-3; the D is unclear. The CDR3 totals 14 residues. The germline gives CDR1 ENHRY, CDR2 SYGVKD. V lost 7 bases and J 2 bases, leaving 11 bases between the germline ends. Here the CDR3 reads CAITAVKNTGELFF. The CDR3 nucleotides are TGTGCCATCACGGCGGTCAAAAACACCGGGGAGCTGTTTTTT.

V and J are TRBV20-1 and TRBJ2-7; a possible D gene is TRBD2 (5 bases). The CDR3 totals 13 residues. V lost 0 bases to trimming and J lost 2 bases, with 8 bases between them. CDR1 is DFQATT and CDR2 is SNEGSKA in the germline V gene (reference sequence). CDR3 nucleotide sequence: TGCAGTGCTAGAGAGGCGACTACCTACGAGCAGTACTTC. The encoded protein is CSAREATTYEQYF.

This clonotype was seen only a few times. The V gene is TRBV3-1, the J gene TRBJ2-1; D unresolved. CDR1 is LGHDT, CDR2 YNNKEL, per germline (reference sequence). Trimming removed 4 bases from V and 5 bases from J, with 15 bases in between. The CDR3 is made up of 15 amino acids. The chain's CDR3 is CASSLDRLLNNEQFF. The CDR3 coding sequence is TGTGCCAGCAGCCTAGACCGACTCCTTAACAATGAGCAGTTCTTC.

The rearrangement uses TRBV6-5 and TRBJ2-2; TRBD1 aligns across 7 bases. Germline V gene data show CDR1 as MNHEY and CDR2 as SVGAGI. The CDR3 is 15 amino acids. V lost 5 bases to trimming and J lost 5 bases; unmatched junction nucleotides: 8. CDR3 loop: CASSIQGLGTGELFF. As DNA, the CDR3 is TGTGCCAGCAGTATACAGGGGCTGGGGACCGGGGAGCTGTTTTTT.

This clonotype has at least ten counts. The rearrangement links TRBV12-3 or TRBV12-4 to TRBJ2-1; D remains unclear. V was shortened by 0 bases and J by 9 bases, with 6 bases between the two germline ends. The CDR3 loop spans 12 amino acids. CDR3 in amino acids: CASSLAVGEQFF. CDR3 bases: TGTGCCAGCAGTTTAGCGGTGGGTGAGCAGTTCTTC.

The rearrangement uses TRBV7-9 and TRBJ1-6, with D uncertain. This CDR3 comprises 16 residues. CDR1 and CDR2 (germline): SEHNR, FQNEAQ (reference sequence). V was clipped by 1 base and J by 7 bases, with 14 bases between them. This CDR3 is CASSLGAVVGNSPLHF. CDR3 nucleotides: TGTGCCAGCAGCTTAGGTGCAGTAGTCGGGAATTCACCCCTCCACTTT.

This clonotype has at least ten counts. The rearrangement links TRBV5-4 to TRBJ2-1; TRBD1 might be the D (5 bases). CDR1 and CDR2 from the germline V gene are SGHNT and YYREEE (reference sequence). The CDR3 covers 14 residues. The V end was cut by 0 bases, the J end by 6 bases, with 10 bases between. The CDR3 DNA reads as TGTGCCAGCAGCTTGGGGCAGGGAATCAATGAGCAGTTCTTC. Translation gives CASSLGQGINEQFF.

This clonotype was found a few times. The V and J genes are TRBV7-9 and TRBJ2-5; unclear D gene. The CDR3 spans 17 residues. CDR1 SEHNR and CDR2 FQNEAQ come from the germline V gene (reference sequence). Trimming pared 1 base from V and 1 base from J, leaving 16 bases between. This CDR3 is CASSLGRRSTTQETQYF. In nucleotides, the CDR3 is TGTGCCAGCAGCTTAGGCCGGCGCAGCACCACCCAAGAGACCCAGTACTTC.

The chain is built from TRBV9 and TRBJ2-2; the D is unclear. The germline V gene has CDR1 SGDLS and CDR2 YYNGEE. This CDR3 comprises 14 residues. V was trimmed by 6 bases and J by 0 bases, leaving 9 bases between them. The CDR3 bases are TGTGCCAGCAAGCCCTCAGCGAACACCGGGGAGCTGTTTTTT. This codes for CASKPSANTGELFF.

This clonotype was picked up many times. The rearrangement uses TRBV15 and TRBJ2-5; 12 bases map to TRBD2. V gave up 2 bases and J gave up 5 bases; unmatched junction bases: 6. Germline loops: CDR1 LNHNV, CDR2 YYDKDF (reference sequence). The CDR3 runs 16 residues. The CDR3 protein is CATSRRRTSGKETQYF. CDR3 sequence (DNA): TGTGCCACCAGCAGACGCCGGACTAGCGGGAAGGAGACCCAGTACTTC.

This clonotype was detected ten times or more. The chain joins TRBV5-1 to TRBJ2-7; 9 bases line up with TRBD1. CDR3 size: 16 residues. From germline, CDR1 is SGHRS and CDR2 YFSETQ. J gave up 3 bases and V 4 bases, and 11 bases lay outside the gene matches. CDR3 amino acids: CASSVHPGQGYYEQYF. CDR3 DNA sequence: TGCGCCAGCAGCGTACATCCGGGACAGGGATACTACGAGCAGTACTTC.

J is TRBJ1-2 and V is TRBV4-2; D remains unclear. The CDR3 has 15 amino acids. V was pared by 0 bases and J by 2 bases, with 10 bases between. Germline V gene data show CDR1 as LGHNA and CDR2 as YNFKEQ. The CDR3 DNA is TGTGCCAGCAGCCAAGATACGGTGGCCAACTATGGCTACACCTTC. It specifies CASSQDTVANYGYTF.

This clonotype was observed at least ten times. This rearrangement joins TRBV7-2 to TRBJ1-1; D unclear. Germline V lookup: CDR1 SGHTA, CDR2 FQGNSA. V dropped 1 base and J dropped 10 bases, with 10 bases sitting between them. The CDR3 is 12 residues long. CDR3 region: CASSLGQGRAFF. In DNA, the CDR3 is TGTGCCAGCAGCTTAGGACAAGGGCGAGCTTTCTTT. The whole variable domain, filled in from reference TRBV7-2 and TRBJ1-1, reads GAGVSQSPSNKVTEKGKDVELRCDPISGHTALYWYRQSLGQGLEFLIYFQGNSAPDKSGLPSDRFSAERTGGSVSTLTIQRTQQEDSAVYLCASSLGQGRAFFGQGTRLTVV.

CDR3 DNA: TGTGCCAGCCTCACCGTGGATACGCAGTATTTT. This codes for CASLTVDTQYF. This chain links TRBV18 with TRBJ2-3; no definite D call. Between the trimmed V and J ends, which lost 8 bases and 6 bases, there was a span of 9 bases. The CDR3 sequence is 11 residues long. Per germline, CDR1 KGHSH and CDR2 LQKENI.

The table lists this clonotype with many counts. CDR3: CASSYSGGGYNEQFF. Written as DNA, the CDR3 is TGTGCCAGCAGTTACTCAGGGGGGGGCTACAATGAGCAGTTCTTC. The V gene is TRBV6-2 or TRBV6-3, the J gene TRBJ2-1; a weak D match, TRBD2 (7 bases). Germline V lookup: CDR1 MNHEY, CDR2 SVGEGT. The CDR3 runs to 15 residues. The V end lost 0 bases, the J end lost 3 bases, and 9 bases lay between the germline ends.

The rearrangement joins TRBV7-8 to TRBJ2-3, with 7 bases fitting TRBD2. This CDR3 spans 17 amino acids. The V gene end was trimmed by 6 bases and the J gene end by 3 bases; junction bases not matched to a gene: 15. The germline V gene has CDR1 SGHVS and CDR2 FQNEAQ. The CDR3 here is CASRQTRELGFTDTQYF. In DNA form, the CDR3 reads TGTGCCAGCAGACAGACGCGGGAGTTGGGGTTTACAGATACGCAGTATTTT.

This rearrangement joins TRBV10-1 to TRBJ2-2; D is ambiguous. The CDR3 is 11 residues long. The V end lost 0 bases, the J end lost 8 bases, and 1 base lay between the germline ends. In germline, CDR1 is WNHNN, CDR2 SYGVQD (reference sequence). CDR3 loop: CASSESGELFF. CDR3 nucleotides: TGCGCCAGCAGTGAGTCGGGGGAGCTGTTTTTT.

This clonotype was observed many times. The chain uses TRBV12-3 or TRBV12-4 and TRBJ2-5, with D perhaps being TRBD1 or TRBD2 (5 bases each). V was clipped by 5 bases and J by 10 bases, with 17 bases between them. The CDR3 sequence is 13 residues long. The CDR3 region is CASSPQKGSGQYF. The CDR3 bases are TGTGCCAGCAGTCCCCAGAAGGGGAGTGGCCAGTACTTC.

V and J are TRBV4-2 and TRBJ1-1; weak D call: TRBD1 (5 bases). With 3 bases removed from V and 4 bases from J, the gap between germline ends came to 12 bases. CDR3 length: 14 amino acids. Germline V CDR1 and CDR2: LGHNA, YNFKEQ. The CDR3 sequence: CASSHGGGGTEAFF. CDR3 in DNA: TGTGCCAGCAGCCATGGGGGGGGGGGCACTGAAGCTTTCTTT.

A remark on this clonotype: A read error may be the cause here, since a much bigger clone is one base away. V usage is TRBV12-3 or TRBV12-4 and J usage is TRBJ2-1; the match to TRBD2 covers 14 bases. This CDR3 is 17 amino acids long. The V gene end was trimmed by 8 bases and the J gene end by 6 bases; junction bases not matched to a gene: 12. For the CDR3, the DNA is TGTGCCAGCTGCCGCGGCTCGGGACTAGCGGGAGCCAATGAGCAGTTCTTC. This codes for CASCRGSGLAGANEQFF.